These 32 T cell receptor beta chains came from one sample sequenced in a study of blood T cells in healthy people across ages. Primers used in a second PCR of roughly 7 to 12 cycles were a sample-barcoded 5' primer and a J-beta primer mix. TCRdb used MiXCR to reprocess the 5' RACE reads, holding one entry per CDR3 protein. In the table there are 750,000 to 950,000 distinct CDR3 sequences, roughly 53% of which are singletons. Sequenced material: blood. Receptor source: an older man in good health.

This clonotype appeared a few times. This chain joins TRBV12-3 or TRBV12-4 and TRBJ2-1, with a weak D call TRBD1 (6 bases). The CDR3 contains 13 residues. The V and J ends lost 6 bases and 3 bases respectively, with 9 bases between them. This CDR3 reads CASSKGVYNEQFF. DNA of the CDR3: TGTGCCAGCAGCAAGGGGGTCTACAATGAGCAGTTCTTC.

The V call is TRBV10-3, the J call TRBJ1-5; D is undetermined. V was shortened by 3 bases and J by 7 bases, with 7 bases between the two germline ends. The CDR3 totals 12 residues. Germline assignment: CDR1 ENHRY and CDR2 SYGVKD. The CDR3 protein is CAISDGVQPQHF. CDR3 DNA sequence: TGTGCCATCAGTGATGGGGTCCAGCCCCAGCATTTT.

This clonotype was observed a few times. This sequence joins TRBV29-1 and TRBJ2-4; 11 nucleotides match TRBD2. V lost 7 bases to trimming and J lost 14 bases; unmatched junction nucleotides: 10. Looked up from germline, CDR1 is SQVTM and CDR2 is ANQGSEA. This CDR3 spans 12 amino acids. In nucleotides, the CDR3 is TGCAGCGGGGGGACTAGCGGAGGCTACGAGTACTTC. It is translated as CSGGTSGGYEYF.

This clonotype was counted a few times. V gene TRBV25-1 combines with J gene TRBJ2-3, with unresolved D. Germline lookup yields CDR1 MGHDK and CDR2 SYGVNS. This CDR3 region has 14 residues. The V end lost 3 bases, the J end lost 1 base, and 8 bases lay between the germline ends. The CDR3 coding sequence is TGTGCCAGCAGTGAGGCTAGGGGCACAGATACGCAGTATTTT. Amino acid sequence: CASSEARGTDTQYF.

This clonotype was seen at least ten times. This chain uses TRBV20-1 with TRBJ2-1; D possibly corresponds to TRBD2 (6 bases). This CDR3 contains 17 residues. Germline-derived CDR1 and CDR2 are DFQATT and SNEGSKA (reference sequence). Between the trimmed V and J ends, which lost 3 bases and 8 bases, there was a span of 26 bases. In nucleotides, the CDR3 is TGCAGTGCTAGGGAGACGATTTGGGACTCCCGAGGAGATGAGCAGTTCTTC. Translated, it gives CSARETIWDSRGDEQFF.

This chain connects TRBV5-1 to TRBJ2-1, with unresolved D. Germline CDR1 and CDR2: SGHRS and YFSETQ. The ends were cut back, 0 bases at V and 7 bases at J, with 8 bases in the middle. The CDR3 length is 13 residues. The CDR3 loop reads CASSLGCANEQFF. CDR3 nucleotide sequence: TGCGCCAGCAGCTTGGGTTGCGCAAATGAGCAGTTCTTC.

The V and J genes are TRBV12-3 or TRBV12-4 and TRBJ2-4, with D perhaps TRBD2 (5 bases). The tail of the sequence fits TRBJ2-5 better, so the J call may be wrong. The CDR3 sequence is 14 residues long. The CDR3 bases are TGTGCCAGCAGTTTTTCACAGCGGCAAGAGACCCAGTACTTC. The encoded protein is CASSFSQRQETQYF.

The V call is TRBV7-9, the J call TRBJ2-6; D ambiguous. V dropped 2 bases and J dropped 1 base, with 9 bases sitting between them. CDR1 is SEHNR and CDR2 is FQNEAQ in the germline V gene (reference sequence). CDR3 size: 16 residues. CDR3 sequence reads: CASSLPSISGANVLTF. The CDR3 nucleotides read TGTGCCAGCAGCTTACCGAGCATTTCTGGGGCCAACGTCCTGACTTTC.

The rearrangement uses TRBV2 and TRBJ1-1, with D uncertain. Trimming left V 4 bases short and J 0 bases short, with 9 bases between. CDR1 SNHLY and CDR2 FYNNEI come from the germline V gene. The CDR3 sequence is 14 residues long. This CDR3 is CASSVADMNTEAFF. The CDR3 DNA reads TGTGCCAGCAGTGTCGCAGACATGAACACTGAAGCTTTCTTT.

This sequence joins TRBV5-1 and TRBJ2-1; D remains ambiguous. The length of the CDR3 is 16 residues. In germline, CDR1 is SGHRS, CDR2 YFSETQ. V was trimmed by 7 bases and J by 3 bases, leaving 20 bases between them. CDR3: CASRPWFNRYYNEQFF. CDR3 in DNA: TGCGCCAGCCGTCCTTGGTTTAACCGGTACTACAATGAGCAGTTCTTC.

The chain has TRBV5-1 and TRBJ2-1; a possible D gene is TRBD2 (6 bases). Trimming left V 2 bases short and J 0 bases short, with 12 bases between. Germline V gene data show CDR1 as SGHRS and CDR2 as YFSETQ. This CDR3 has 16 residues. The DNA for the CDR3 is TGCGCCAGCAGCTTCAACACCGGGGGCTCCTACAATGAGCAGTTCTTC. Translating it yields CASSFNTGGSYNEQFF. The full variable domain, in which reference TRBV5-1 and TRBJ2-1 provide the parts outside the CDR3, is KAGVTQTPRYLIKTRGQQVTLSCSPISGHRSVSWYQQTPGQGLQFLFEYFSETQRNKGNFPGRFSGRQFSNSRSEMNVSTLELGDSALYLCASSFNTGGSYNEQFFGPGTRLTVL.

This rearrangement joins TRBV9 to TRBJ2-5, with 12 nucleotides matching TRBD2. Judging by the DNA end, TRBJ2-7 fits better; the J call may be wrong. The CDR3 totals 16 residues. Germline V gene lookup returns CDR1 SGDLS and CDR2 YYNGEE. The CDR3 DNA is TGTGCCAGCAGCCCTTCGCGGACTAGCGGGATCTACGAGCAGTACTTC. Its protein is CASSPSRTSGIYEQYF.

CDR3: CASSLDMWETQYF. DNA for the CDR3: TGTGCCAGCAGCTTAGATATGTGGGAGACCCAGTACTTC. The chain combines TRBV11-2 with TRBJ2-5; D ambiguous. Germline CDR1 and CDR2: SGHAT and FQNNGV. There are 13 residues in the CDR3. Trimming stripped 0 bases from V and 5 bases from J, with 7 bases between.

The genes are TRBV15 and TRBJ1-2; D ambiguous. Germline V gives CDR1 LNHNV, CDR2 YYDKDF (reference sequence). V lost 0 bases to trimming and J lost 5 bases, with 16 bases between them. This CDR3 region has 16 residues. CDR3 DNA sequence: TGTGCCACCAGCAGAGATGTTAGCACAACGCGGTATGGCTACACCTTC. It specifies CATSRDVSTTRYGYTF.

The rearrangement joins TRBV29-1 to TRBJ2-1, with TRBD2 as a possible D gene (5 bases). The J call may not be correct, given that the DNA end is closer to TRBJ2-7. Per the germline V gene, CDR1 is SQVTM and CDR2 is ANQGSEA. The length of the CDR3 is 15 residues. The chain's CDR3 is CSVDGLQSSYNEQYF. CDR3 DNA sequence: TGCAGCGTTGACGGACTCCAGAGCTCCTACAATGAGCAGTACTTC.

The V and J genes are TRBV20-1 and TRBJ2-7; maybe TRBD1 (5 bases). The CDR3 extends over 14 amino acids. Germline loops: CDR1 DFQATT, CDR2 SNEGSKA (reference sequence). Between the trimmed V and J ends, which lost 6 bases and 0 bases, there was a span of 15 bases. Written as DNA, the CDR3 is TGCAGTGCCGGCCGACAGCCTGTCTCCTACGAGCAGTACTTC. Protein: CSAGRQPVSYEQYF.

The J gene is TRBJ2-1, the V gene TRBV7-8, with no clear D. Trimming stripped 3 bases from V and 8 bases from J, with 8 bases between. This CDR3 is built from 12 residues. CDR1 and CDR2 (germline): SGHVS, FQNEAQ. CDR3 bases: TGTGCCAGCAGCTTGGAACCAGATGAGCAGTTCTTC. Amino acids: CASSLEPDEQFF.

This sequence joins TRBV7-9 and TRBJ2-7; TRBD2 matches at 7 bases. The CDR3 totals 15 residues. V shed 2 bases and J 3 bases; nucleotides not matched to a gene: 7. Germline V gives CDR1 SEHNR, CDR2 FQNEAQ (reference sequence). The CDR3 DNA sequence: TGTGCCAGCAGCTTAATTGCGACTAGCCTCTACGAGCAGTACTTC. Translation gives CASSLIATSLYEQYF.

This clonotype was found many times. This sequence joins TRBV29-1 and TRBJ2-7, with a weak D call TRBD1 (6 bases). Germline V gene data show CDR1 as SQVTM and CDR2 as ANQGSEA. CDR3 length: 12 amino acids. The ends were cut back, 5 bases at V and 2 bases at J, with 10 bases in the middle. CDR3 amino acids: CSVRGHAYEQYF. The CDR3 coding sequence is TGCAGCGTTCGGGGACATGCCTACGAGCAGTACTTC.

The V and J genes are TRBV3-1 and TRBJ2-5; 11 bases match TRBD2. V trimming: 4 bases; J trimming: 11 bases; junction bases outside the gene matches: 18. The CDR3 spans 17 residues. Germline CDR1 and CDR2: LGHDT and YNNKEL (reference sequence). The CDR3 reads CASSRQPTSGSYNEQYF. The CDR3, as DNA: TGTGCCAGCAGCCGACAGCCCACTAGCGGGAGTTACAATGAGCAGTACTTC.

The table lists this clonotype with a few counts. The rearrangement uses TRBV5-5 and TRBJ2-1; TRBD1 might be the D (6 bases). This CDR3 contains 14 residues. Trimming removed 0 bases from V and 8 bases from J, with 12 bases in between. CDR1 is SGHKS and CDR2 is YYEKEE in the germline V gene (reference sequence). CDR3 residues: CASSLAGQRDEQFF. The CDR3 DNA reads TGTGCCAGCAGCTTGGCGGGACAAAGGGATGAGCAGTTCTTC.

Only a few counts were recorded for this clonotype. The V gene is TRBV29-1, the J gene TRBJ1-5, with D perhaps matching TRBD1 (5 bases). This CDR3 is 13 amino acids long. The germline V gene has CDR1 SQVTM and CDR2 ANQGSEA. V was cut by 4 bases and J by 6 bases, with 13 bases left in between. CDR3 sequence (DNA): TGCAGCGTTGGAGGGGTGAGTGGTCAGCCCCAGCATTTT. It is translated as CSVGGVSGQPQHF.

This clonotype was picked up many times. This chain links TRBV7-2 with TRBJ2-7; 11 bases agree with TRBD2. The CDR3 is 16 amino acids. Per germline, CDR1 SGHTA and CDR2 FQGNSA. With V trimmed by 1 base and J by 2 bases, 4 bases remained unmatched. The CDR3 bases are TGTGCCAGCAGCTTAGAAGCTAGCGGGGGGACCTACGAGCAGTACTTC. It translates to CASSLEASGGTYEQYF.

J is TRBJ2-1 and V is TRBV11-1, with a tentative D call TRBD2 (6 bases). CDR1 is SGHAT, CDR2 FQDESV, per germline (reference sequence). The CDR3 has 15 residues. The germline V and J ends were trimmed by 5 bases and 6 bases, with 17 bases remaining between them. The CDR3 coding sequence is TGTGCCAGCAGCCTCCTCGGGAGTGTTAGCAATGAGCAGTTCTTC. Its protein is CASSLLGSVSNEQFF.

The chain couples TRBV5-1 to TRBJ2-1, with 13 bases identical to TRBD2. The V gene's germline CDR1 is SGHRS and CDR2 YFSETQ. The CDR3 sequence is 17 residues long. Unmatched junction bases numbered 4, after V lost 4 bases and J lost 0 bases. The CDR3 reads CASSRLAGGPSYNEQFF. Written as DNA, the CDR3 is TGCGCCAGCAGCCGACTAGCGGGAGGCCCCTCCTACAATGAGCAGTTCTTC.

J is TRBJ2-7 and V is TRBV6-5; unclear D gene. In germline, CDR1 is MNHEY, CDR2 SVGAGI. The CDR3 is made up of 11 amino acids. The V end was cut by 4 bases, the J end by 6 bases, with 7 bases between. As DNA, the CDR3 is TGTGCCAGCAGTTCTATCCGCGAGCAGTACTTC. Its translation is CASSSIREQYF.

The chain joins TRBV11-3 to TRBJ2-7; D may be TRBD2 (6 bases). Trimming removed 2 bases at V and 7 bases at J, with 15 bases between. This CDR3 is built from 14 residues. The germline V gene encodes CDR1 SGHNT and CDR2 YENEEA. The CDR3 spells CASSLSGGTREQYF. The CDR3 region has the DNA TGTGCCAGCAGCTTAAGTGGAGGGACGAGGGAGCAGTACTTC.

V gene TRBV10-3 combines with J gene TRBJ2-7; tentatively, D is TRBD2 (6 bases). This CDR3 has 14 residues. Looked up from germline, CDR1 is ENHRY and CDR2 is SYGVKD. Deletions cut 4 bases from V and 2 bases from J, with 12 bases between. The CDR3 nucleotides read TGTGCCATCAGTGCGGGCCGGGGGACCTACGAGCAGTACTTC. Encoded protein: CAISAGRGTYEQYF.

The rearrangement joins TRBV2 to TRBJ2-1, with 8 bases lining up with TRBD2. After removal of 9 bases from V and 15 bases from J, the junction contained 19 bases not matched to a gene. This CDR3 has 14 amino acids. Germline assignment: CDR1 SNHLY and CDR2 FYNNEI. CDR3 sequence: CASHTGSGSAPLFF. DNA of the CDR3: TGTGCCAGTCACACAGGGAGCGGGAGCGCTCCTTTGTTCTTC. The variable domain in full, with the rest retrieved from reference TRBV2 and TRBJ2-1, is EPEVTQTPSHQVTQMGQEVILRCVPISNHLYFYWYRQILGQKVEFLVSFYNNEISEKSEIFDDQFSVERPDGSNFTLKIRSTKLEDSAMYFCASHTGSGSAPLFFGPGTRLTVL.

Written as DNA, the CDR3 is TGTGCCAGCACCCGGGACAGGGGCTCTTCGGACGAGCAGTACTTC. Its protein is CASTRDRGSSDEQYF. V gene TRBV6-6 combines with J gene TRBJ2-7; 10 bases align to TRBD1. CDR3 size: 15 residues. Germline values: CDR1 MNHNY, CDR2 SVGAGI (reference sequence). V was clipped by 7 bases and J by 5 bases; unmatched bases: 11.

DNA for the CDR3: TGCAGCCGCAAGGGAGGGGCCGACAATGAGCAGTTCTTC. Translating it yields CSRKGGADNEQFF. V and J are TRBV29-1 and TRBJ2-1, with 7 bases fitting TRBD2. This CDR3 is 13 amino acids long. CDR1 is SQVTM and CDR2 is ANQGSEA in the germline V gene. With 8 bases clipped from V and 5 bases from J, the junction kept 9 bases outside the gene matches.

The rearrangement joins TRBV29-1 to TRBJ2-7; D unclear. The germline V and J ends were trimmed by 3 bases and 0 bases, with 12 bases remaining between them. The CDR3 spans 14 residues. Germline-derived CDR1 and CDR2 are SQVTM and ANQGSEA. The CDR3 is CSVDRQAPSYEQYF. In DNA, the CDR3 is TGCAGCGTTGACCGGCAGGCACCCTCCTACGAGCAGTACTTC.